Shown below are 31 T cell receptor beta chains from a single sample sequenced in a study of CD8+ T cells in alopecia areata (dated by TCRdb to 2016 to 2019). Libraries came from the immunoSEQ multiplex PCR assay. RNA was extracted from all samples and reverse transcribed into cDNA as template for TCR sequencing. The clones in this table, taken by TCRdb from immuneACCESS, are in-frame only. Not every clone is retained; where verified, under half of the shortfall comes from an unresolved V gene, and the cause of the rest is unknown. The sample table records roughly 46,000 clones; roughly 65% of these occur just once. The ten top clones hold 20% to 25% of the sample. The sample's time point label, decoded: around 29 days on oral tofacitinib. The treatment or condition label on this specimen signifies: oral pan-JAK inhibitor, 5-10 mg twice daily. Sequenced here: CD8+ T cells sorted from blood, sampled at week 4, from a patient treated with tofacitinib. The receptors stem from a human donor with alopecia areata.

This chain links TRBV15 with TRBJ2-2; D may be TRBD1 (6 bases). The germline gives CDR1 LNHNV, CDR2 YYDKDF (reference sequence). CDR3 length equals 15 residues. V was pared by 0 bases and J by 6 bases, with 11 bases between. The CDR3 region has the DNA TGTGCCACCAGCAGAGAACAGGGTGAGGCCGGGGAGCTGTTTTTT. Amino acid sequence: CATSREQGEAGELFF.

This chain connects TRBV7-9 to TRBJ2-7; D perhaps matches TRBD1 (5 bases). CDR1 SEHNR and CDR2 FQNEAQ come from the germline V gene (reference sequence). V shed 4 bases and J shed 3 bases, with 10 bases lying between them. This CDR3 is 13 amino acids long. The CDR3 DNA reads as TGTGCCAGCAGCTCCGACAGTTACTACGAGCAGTACTTC. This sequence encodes CASSSDSYYEQYF.

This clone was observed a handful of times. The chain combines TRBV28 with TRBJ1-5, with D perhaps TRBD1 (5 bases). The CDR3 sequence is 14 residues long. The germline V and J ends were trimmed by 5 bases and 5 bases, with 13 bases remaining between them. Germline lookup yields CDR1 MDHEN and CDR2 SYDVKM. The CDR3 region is CASSPIGGHQPQHF. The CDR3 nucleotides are TGTGCCAGCAGTCCAATCGGGGGACATCAGCCCCAGCATTTT.

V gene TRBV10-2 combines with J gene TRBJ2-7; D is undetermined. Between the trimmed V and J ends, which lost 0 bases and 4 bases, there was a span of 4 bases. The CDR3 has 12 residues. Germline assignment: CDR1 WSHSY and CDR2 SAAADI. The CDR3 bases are TGCGCCAGCAGTGAGTCCGGATACGAGCAGTACTTC. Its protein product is CASSESGYEQYF.

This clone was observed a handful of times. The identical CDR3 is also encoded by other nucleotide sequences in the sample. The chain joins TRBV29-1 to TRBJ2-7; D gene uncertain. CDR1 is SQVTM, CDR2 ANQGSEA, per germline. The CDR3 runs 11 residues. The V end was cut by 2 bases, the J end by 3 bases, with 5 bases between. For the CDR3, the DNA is TGCAGCGTTGAAATCGACTACGAGCAGTACTTC. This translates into CSVEIDYEQYF.

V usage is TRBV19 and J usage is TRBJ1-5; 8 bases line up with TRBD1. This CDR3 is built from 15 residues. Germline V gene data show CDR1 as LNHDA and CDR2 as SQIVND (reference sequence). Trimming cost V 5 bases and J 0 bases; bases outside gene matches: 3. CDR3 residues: CASSVQGVSNQPQHF. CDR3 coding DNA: TGTGCCAGTAGTGTACAGGGGGTTAGCAATCAGCCCCAGCATTTT.

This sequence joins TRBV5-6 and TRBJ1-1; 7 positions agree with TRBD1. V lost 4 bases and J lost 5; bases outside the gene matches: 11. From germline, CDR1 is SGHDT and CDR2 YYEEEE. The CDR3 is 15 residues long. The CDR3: CASSPPSAGGTEAFF. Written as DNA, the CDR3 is TGTGCCAGCAGCCCGCCGTCGGCAGGGGGAACTGAAGCTTTCTTT.

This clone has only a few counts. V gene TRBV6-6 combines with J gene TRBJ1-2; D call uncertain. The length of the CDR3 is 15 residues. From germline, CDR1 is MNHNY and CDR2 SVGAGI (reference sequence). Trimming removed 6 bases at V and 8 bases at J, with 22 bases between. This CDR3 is CASSHDGSRAVGYTF. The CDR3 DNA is TGTGCCAGCAGCCACGACGGTTCTCGGGCGGTCGGCTACACCTTC.

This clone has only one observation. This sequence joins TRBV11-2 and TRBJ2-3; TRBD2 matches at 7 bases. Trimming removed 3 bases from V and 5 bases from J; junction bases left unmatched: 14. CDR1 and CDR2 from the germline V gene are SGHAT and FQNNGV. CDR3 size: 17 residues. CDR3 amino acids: CASSFLTSSATEDTQYF. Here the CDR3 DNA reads TGTGCCAGCAGCTTCCTGACTAGCTCGGCCACTGAAGATACGCAGTATTTT.

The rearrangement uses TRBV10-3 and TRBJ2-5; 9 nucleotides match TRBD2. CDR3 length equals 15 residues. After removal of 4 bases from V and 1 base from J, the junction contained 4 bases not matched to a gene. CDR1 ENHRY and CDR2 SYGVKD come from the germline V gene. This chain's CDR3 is CAISVAGGRQETQYF. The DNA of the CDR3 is TGTGCCATCAGTGTGGCGGGGGGGCGCCAAGAGACCCAGTACTTC.

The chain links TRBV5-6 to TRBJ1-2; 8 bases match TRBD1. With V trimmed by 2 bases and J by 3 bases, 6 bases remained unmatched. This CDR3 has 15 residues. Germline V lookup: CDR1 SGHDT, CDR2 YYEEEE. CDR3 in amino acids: CASSFVVTGDYGYTF. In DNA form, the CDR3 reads TGTGCCAGCAGCTTCGTCGTGACAGGGGACTATGGCTACACCTTC.

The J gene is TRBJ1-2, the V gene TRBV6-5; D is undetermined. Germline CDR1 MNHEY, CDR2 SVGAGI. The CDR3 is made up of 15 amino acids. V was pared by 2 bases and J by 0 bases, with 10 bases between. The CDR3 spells CASSYIVGANYGYTF. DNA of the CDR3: TGTGCCAGCAGTTACATTGTTGGAGCTAACTATGGCTACACCTTC.

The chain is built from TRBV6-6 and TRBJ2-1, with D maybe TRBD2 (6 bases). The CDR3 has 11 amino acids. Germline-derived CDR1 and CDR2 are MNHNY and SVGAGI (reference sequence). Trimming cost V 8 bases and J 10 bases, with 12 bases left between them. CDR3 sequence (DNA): TGTGCCAGCTTAAAGGGAGGAGAGCAGTTCTTC. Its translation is CASLKGGEQFF.

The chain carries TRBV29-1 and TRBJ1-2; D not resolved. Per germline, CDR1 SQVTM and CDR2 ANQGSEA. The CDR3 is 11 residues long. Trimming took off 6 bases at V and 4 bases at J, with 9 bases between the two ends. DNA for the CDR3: TGCAGCGTGATCTACAGCTATGGCTACACCTTC. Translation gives CSVIYSYGYTF.

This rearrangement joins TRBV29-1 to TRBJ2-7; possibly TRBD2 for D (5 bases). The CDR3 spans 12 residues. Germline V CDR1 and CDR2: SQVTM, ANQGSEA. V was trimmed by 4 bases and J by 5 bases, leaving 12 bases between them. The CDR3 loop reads CSVADSADEQYF. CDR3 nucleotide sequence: TGCAGCGTTGCGGACTCAGCGGACGAGCAGTACTTC.

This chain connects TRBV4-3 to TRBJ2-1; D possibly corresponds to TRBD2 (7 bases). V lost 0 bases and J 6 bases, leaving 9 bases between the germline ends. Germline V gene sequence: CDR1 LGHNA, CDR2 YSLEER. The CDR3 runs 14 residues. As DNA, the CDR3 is TGCGCCAGCAGCCAAGAGGGGGGGCCCAATGAGCAGTTCTTC. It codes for CASSQEGGPNEQFF.

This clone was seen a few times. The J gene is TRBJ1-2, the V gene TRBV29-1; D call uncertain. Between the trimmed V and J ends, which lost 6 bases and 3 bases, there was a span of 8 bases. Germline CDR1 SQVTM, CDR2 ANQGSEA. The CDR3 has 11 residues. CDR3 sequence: CSVSVDYGYTF. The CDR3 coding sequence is TGCAGCGTGAGTGTCGACTATGGCTACACCTTC.

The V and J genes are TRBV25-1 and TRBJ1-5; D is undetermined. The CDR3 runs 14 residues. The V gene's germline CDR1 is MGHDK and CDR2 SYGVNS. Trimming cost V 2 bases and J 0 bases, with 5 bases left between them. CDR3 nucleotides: TGTGCCAGCAGTGAACATAATAGCAATCAGCCCCAGCATTTT. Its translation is CASSEHNSNQPQHF.

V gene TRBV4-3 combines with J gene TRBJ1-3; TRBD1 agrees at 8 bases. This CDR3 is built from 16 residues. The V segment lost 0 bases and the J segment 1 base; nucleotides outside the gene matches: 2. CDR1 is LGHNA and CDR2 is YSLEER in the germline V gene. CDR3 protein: CASSQDRTGSGNTIYF. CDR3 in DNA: TGCGCCAGCAGCCAAGATCGGACAGGGTCTGGAAACACCATATATTTT.

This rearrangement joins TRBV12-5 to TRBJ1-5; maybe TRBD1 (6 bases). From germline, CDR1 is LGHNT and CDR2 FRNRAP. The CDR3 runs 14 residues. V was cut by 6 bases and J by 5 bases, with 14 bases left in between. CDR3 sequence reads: CASGRDRIDQPQHF. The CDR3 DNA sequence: TGTGCTAGTGGACGAGACAGGATTGATCAGCCCCAGCATTTT. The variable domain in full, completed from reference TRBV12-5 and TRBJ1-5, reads DARVTQTPRHKVTEMGQEVTMRCQPILGHNTVFWYRQTMMQGLELLAYFRNRAPLDDSGMPKDRFSAEMPDATLATLKIQPSEPRDSAVYFCASGRDRIDQPQHFGDGTRLSIL.

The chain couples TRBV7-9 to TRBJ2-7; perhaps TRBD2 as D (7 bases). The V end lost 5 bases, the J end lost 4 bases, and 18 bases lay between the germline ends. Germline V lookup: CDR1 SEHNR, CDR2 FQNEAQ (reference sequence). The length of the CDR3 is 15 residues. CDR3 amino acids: CASSRPRGAKYEQYF. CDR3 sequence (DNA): TGTGCCAGCAGCCGGCCTCGGGGGGCCAAATACGAGCAGTACTTC.

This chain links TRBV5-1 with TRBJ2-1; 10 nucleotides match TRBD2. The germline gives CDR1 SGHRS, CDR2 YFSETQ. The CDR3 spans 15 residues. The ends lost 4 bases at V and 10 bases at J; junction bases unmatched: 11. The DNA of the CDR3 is TGCGCCAGCAGCCCGGGGAGCGGGGGGGCTTACGAGCAGTTCTTC. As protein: CASSPGSGGAYEQFF.

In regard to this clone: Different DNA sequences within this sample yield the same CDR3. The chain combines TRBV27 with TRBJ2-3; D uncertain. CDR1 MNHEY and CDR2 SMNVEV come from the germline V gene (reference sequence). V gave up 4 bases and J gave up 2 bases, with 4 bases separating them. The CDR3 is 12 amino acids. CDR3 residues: CASSSFTDTQYF. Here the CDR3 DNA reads TGTGCCAGCAGTTCTTTCACAGATACGCAGTATTTT.

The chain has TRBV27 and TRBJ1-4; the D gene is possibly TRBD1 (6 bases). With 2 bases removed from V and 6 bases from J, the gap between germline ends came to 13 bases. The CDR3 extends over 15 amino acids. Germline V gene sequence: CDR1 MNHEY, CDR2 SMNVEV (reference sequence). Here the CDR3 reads CASSLISRGDEKLFF. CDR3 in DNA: TGTGCCAGCAGTTTAATCTCCAGGGGCGATGAAAAACTGTTTTTT.

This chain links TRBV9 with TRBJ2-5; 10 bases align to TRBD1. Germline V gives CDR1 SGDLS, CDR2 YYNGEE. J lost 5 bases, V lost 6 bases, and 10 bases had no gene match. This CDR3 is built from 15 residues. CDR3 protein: CASTGTGVVGETQYF. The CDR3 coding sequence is TGTGCCAGCACCGGGACAGGGGTAGTCGGGGAGACCCAGTACTTC.

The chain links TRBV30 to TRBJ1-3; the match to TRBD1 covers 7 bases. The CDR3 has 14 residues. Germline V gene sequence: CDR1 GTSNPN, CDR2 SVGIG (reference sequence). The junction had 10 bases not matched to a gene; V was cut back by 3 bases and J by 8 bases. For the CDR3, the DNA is TGTGCCTGGAGGGACAGGAGTTATATCGACACCATATATTTT. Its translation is CAWRDRSYIDTIYF. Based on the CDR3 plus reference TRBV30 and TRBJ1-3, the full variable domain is SQTIHQWPATLVQPVGSPLSLECTVEGTSNPNLYWYRQAAGRGLQLLFYSVGIGQISSEVPQNLSASRPQDRQFILSSKKLLLSDSGFYLCAWRDRSYIDTIYFGEGSWLTVV.

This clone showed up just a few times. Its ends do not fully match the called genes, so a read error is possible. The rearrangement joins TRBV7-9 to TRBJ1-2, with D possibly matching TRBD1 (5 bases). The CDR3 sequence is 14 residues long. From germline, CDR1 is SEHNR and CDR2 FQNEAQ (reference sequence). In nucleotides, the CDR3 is TGCGCCAGCAGCCAAGACAGAAACAACTATGGCTACACCTTC. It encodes CASSQDRNNYGYTF.

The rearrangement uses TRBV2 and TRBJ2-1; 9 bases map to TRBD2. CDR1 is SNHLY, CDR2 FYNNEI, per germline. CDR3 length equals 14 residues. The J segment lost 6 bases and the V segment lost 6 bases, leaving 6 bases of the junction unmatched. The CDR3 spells CASSAGTSLNEQFF. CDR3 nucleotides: TGTGCCAGCAGCGCCGGGACTAGCCTCAATGAGCAGTTCTTC.

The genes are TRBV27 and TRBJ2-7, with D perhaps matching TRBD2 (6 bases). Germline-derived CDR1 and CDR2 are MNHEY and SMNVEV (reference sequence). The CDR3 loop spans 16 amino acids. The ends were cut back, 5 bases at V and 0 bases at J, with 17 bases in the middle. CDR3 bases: TGTGCCAGCAGTCGAAAGGGACTCAAGAGCTCCTACGAGCAGTACTTC. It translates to CASSRKGLKSSYEQYF.

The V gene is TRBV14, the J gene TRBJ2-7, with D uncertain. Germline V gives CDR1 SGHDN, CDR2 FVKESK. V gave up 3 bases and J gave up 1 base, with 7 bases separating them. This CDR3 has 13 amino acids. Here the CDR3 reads CASSQGFSYEQYF. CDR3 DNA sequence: TGTGCCAGCAGCCAGGGGTTTTCCTACGAGCAGTACTTC.

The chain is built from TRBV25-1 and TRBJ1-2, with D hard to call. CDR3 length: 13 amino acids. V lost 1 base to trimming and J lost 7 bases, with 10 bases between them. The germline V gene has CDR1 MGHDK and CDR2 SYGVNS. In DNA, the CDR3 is TGTGCCAGCAGTGAATTGCTATGGGGTGGCTACACCTTC. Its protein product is CASSELLWGGYTF.